Listed below are T cell receptor beta chains from one sample, sequenced in a study of T cell repertoires in cytomegalovirus infection. MiXCR, run by TCRdb on the reads, gives a single entry per CDR3 protein. The sample shows 550,000 to 700,000 distinct CDR3 sequences, roughly 42% of them seen only once. Their antigen targets remain unknown. This specimen was cultured PBMCs, taken from culture after CMV antigen stimulation. These receptors originate from a human donor in good health (CMV status not recorded). Some clones in this sample may be carry-over from other donors' samples. Both conserved end residues are part of each CDR3. A D gene is named only where the DNA matches it firmly. Only some rows state a clone size, as once, few, many or a class for expanded clones.

.	TRBV18	.	TRBJ2-1	13	CASSPPNNQEQFF	TGTGCCAGCTCACCACCTAACAATCAAGAGCAGTTCTTC
.	TRBV7-2	.	TRBJ2-1	14	CASTGTTSYNEQFF	TGTGCCAGCACCGGGACAACCTCCTACAATGAGCAGTTCTTC
.	TRBV5-1	few	TRBJ1-1	15	CASSASTGWNTEAFF	TGCGCCAGCAGCGCGTCTACAGGGTGGAACACTGAAGCTTTCTTT
.	TRBV15	few	TRBJ2-5	14	CATSRDEPQETQYF	TGTGCCACCAGCAGAGATGAACCCCAAGAGACCCAGTACTTC
.	TRBV4-1	.	TRBJ2-1	16	CASSPSVGSTYNEQFF	TGCGCCAGCAGCCCATCCGTAGGGTCCACCTACAATGAGCAGTTCTTC
TRBD2	TRBV7-2	.	TRBJ2-1	15	CASSLSRTRGNEQFF	TGTGCCAGCAGCTTAAGCAGGACTAGAGGTAATGAGCAGTTCTTC
.	TRBV4-1	few	TRBJ2-2	15	CASSYRLVRTGELFF	TGCGCCAGCAGCTACAGACTAGTTCGCACCGGGGAGCTGTTTTTT
TRBD1	TRBV12-3/TRBV12-4	.	TRBJ2-7	15	CASSQTGGTSYEQYF	TGTGCCAGCAGCCAGACAGGGGGGACCTCCTACGAGCAGTACTTC
.	TRBV7-8	many	TRBJ1-6	17	CASTPQSGGSYNSPLHF	TGTGCCAGCACCCCCCAATCGGGTGGCTCCTATAATTCACCCCTCCACTTT
.	TRBV7-2	.	TRBJ2-7	12	CASSPTSWEQYF	TGTGCCAGCAGCCCGACGTCGTGGGAGCAGTACTTC
.	TRBV10-3	few	TRBJ1-2	15	CAISESRGERLGYTF	TGTGCCATCAGTGAGTCCCGAGGAGAGCGCCTGGGCTACACCTTC
.	TRBV7-2	.	TRBJ2-1	16	CASSLEGAGGTHSPFF	TGTGCCAGCAGCTTAGAGGGGGCGGGGGGCACCCACTCTCCGTTCTTC
.	TRBV20-1	.	TRBJ1-2	12	CSAGPGSYGYTF	TGCAGTGCTGGACCGGGGAGCTATGGCTACACCTTC
TRBD1	TRBV7-2	many	TRBJ2-7	14	CASNPTGVSKEQYF	TGTGCCAGCAACCCAACAGGGGTCTCGAAGGAGCAGTACTTC
.	TRBV20-1	.	TRBJ2-3	13	CSASGRTTDTQYF	TGCAGTGCTAGCGGGAGAACCACAGATACGCAGTATTTT